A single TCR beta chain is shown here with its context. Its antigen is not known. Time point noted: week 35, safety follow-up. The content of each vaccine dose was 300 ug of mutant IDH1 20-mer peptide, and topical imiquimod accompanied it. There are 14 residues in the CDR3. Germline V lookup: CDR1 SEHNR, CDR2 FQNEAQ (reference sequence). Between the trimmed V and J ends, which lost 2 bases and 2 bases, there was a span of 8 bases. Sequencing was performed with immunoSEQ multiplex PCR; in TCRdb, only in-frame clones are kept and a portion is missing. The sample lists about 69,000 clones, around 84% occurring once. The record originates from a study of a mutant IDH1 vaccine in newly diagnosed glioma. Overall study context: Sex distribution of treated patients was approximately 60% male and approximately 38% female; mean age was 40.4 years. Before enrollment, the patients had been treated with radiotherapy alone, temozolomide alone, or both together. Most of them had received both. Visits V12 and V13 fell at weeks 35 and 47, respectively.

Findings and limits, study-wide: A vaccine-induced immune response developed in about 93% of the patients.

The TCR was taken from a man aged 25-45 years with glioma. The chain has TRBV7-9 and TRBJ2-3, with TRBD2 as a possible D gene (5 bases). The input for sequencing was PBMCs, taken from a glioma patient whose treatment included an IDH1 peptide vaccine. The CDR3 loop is CASSLRGITDTQYF. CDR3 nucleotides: TGTGCCAGCAGCTTACGAGGGATCACAGATACGCAGTATTTT.